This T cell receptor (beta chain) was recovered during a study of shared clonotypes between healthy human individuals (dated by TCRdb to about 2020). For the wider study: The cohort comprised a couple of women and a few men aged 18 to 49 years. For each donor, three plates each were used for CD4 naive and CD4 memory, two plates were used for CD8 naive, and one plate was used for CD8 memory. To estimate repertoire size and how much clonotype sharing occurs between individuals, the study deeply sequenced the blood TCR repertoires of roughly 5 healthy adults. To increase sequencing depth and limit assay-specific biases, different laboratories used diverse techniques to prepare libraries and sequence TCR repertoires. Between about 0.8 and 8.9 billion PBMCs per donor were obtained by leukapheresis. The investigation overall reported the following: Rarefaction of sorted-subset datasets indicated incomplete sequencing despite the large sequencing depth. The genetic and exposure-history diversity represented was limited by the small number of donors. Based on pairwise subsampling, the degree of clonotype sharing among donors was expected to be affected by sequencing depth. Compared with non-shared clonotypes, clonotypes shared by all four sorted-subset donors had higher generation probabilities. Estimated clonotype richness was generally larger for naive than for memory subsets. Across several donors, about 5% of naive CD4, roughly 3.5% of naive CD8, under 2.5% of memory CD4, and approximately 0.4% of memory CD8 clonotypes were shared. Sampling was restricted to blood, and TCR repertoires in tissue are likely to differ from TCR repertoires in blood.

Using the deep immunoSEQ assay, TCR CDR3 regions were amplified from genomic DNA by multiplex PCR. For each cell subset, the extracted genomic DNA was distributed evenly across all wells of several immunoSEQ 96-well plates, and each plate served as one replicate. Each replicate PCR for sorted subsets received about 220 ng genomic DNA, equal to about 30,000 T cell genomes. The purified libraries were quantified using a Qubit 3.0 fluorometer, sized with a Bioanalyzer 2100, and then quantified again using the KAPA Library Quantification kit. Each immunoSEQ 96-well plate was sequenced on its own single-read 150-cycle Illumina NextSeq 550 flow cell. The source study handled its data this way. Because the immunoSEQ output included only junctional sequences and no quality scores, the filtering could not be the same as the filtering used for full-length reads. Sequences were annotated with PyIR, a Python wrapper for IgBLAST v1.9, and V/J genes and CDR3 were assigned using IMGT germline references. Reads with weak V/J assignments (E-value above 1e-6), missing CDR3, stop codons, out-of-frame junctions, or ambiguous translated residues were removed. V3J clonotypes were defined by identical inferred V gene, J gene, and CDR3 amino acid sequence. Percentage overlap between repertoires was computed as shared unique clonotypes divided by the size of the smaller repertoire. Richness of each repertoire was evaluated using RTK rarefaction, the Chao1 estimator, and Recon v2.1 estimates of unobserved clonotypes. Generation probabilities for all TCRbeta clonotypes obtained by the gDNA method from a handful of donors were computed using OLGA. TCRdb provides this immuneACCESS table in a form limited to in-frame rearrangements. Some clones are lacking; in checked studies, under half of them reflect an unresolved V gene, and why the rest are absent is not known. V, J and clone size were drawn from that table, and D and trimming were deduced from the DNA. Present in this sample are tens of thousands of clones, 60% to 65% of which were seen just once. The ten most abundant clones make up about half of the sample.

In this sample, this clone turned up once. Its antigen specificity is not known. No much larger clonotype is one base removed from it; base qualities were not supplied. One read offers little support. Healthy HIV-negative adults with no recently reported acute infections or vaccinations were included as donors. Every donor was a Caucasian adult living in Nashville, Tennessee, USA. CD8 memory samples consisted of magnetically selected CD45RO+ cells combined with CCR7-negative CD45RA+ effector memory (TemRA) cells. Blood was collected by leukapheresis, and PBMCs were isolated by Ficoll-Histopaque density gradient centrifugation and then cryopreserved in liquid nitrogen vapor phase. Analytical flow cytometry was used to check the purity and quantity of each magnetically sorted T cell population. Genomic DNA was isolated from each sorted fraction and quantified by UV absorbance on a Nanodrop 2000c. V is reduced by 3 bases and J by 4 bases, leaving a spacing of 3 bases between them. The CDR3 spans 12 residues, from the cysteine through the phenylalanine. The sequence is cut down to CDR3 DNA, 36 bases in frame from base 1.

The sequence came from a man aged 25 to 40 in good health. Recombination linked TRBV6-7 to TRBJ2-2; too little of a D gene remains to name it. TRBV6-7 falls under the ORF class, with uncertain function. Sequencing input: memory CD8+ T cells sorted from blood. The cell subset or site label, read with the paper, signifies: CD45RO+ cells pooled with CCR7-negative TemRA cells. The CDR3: CASSYVTGELFF. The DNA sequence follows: TGTGCCAGCAGTTATGTCACCGGGGAGCTGTTTTTT.